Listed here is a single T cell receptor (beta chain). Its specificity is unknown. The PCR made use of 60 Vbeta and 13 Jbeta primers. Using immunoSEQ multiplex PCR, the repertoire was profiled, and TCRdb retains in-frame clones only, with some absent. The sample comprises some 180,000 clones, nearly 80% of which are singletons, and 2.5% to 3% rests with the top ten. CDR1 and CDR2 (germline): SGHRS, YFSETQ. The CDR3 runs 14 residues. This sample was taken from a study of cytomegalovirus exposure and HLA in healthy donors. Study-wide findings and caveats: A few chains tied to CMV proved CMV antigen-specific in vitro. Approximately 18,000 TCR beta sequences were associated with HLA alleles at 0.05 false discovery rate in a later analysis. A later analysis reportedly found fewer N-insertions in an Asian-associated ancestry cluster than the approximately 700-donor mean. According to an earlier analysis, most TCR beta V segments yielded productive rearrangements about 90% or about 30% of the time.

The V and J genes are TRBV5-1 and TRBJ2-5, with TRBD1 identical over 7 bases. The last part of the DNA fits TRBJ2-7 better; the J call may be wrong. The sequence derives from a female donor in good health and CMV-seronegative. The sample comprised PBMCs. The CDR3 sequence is CASSETGSSYEQYF. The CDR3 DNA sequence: TGCGCCAGCAGCGAGACAGGGTCCTCCTACGAGCAGTACTTC.